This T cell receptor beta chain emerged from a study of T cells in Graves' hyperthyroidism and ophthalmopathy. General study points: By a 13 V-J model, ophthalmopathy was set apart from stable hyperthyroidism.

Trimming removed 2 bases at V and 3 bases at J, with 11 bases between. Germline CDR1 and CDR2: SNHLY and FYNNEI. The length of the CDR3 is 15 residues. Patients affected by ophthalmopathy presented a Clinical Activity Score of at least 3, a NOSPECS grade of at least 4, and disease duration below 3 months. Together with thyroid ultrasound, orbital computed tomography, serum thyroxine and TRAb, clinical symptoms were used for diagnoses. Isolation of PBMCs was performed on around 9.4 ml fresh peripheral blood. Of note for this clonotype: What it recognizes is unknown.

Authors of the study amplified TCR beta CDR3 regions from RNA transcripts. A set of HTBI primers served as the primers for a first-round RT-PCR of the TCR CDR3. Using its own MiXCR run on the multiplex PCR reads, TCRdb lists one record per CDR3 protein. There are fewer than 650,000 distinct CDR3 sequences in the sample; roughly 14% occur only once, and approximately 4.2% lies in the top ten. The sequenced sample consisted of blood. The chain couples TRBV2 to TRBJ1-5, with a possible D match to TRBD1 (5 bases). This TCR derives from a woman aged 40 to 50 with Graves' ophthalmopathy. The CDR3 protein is CASSEKGVNNQPQHF. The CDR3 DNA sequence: TGTGCCAGCAGTGAAAAAGGGGTTAACAATCAGCCCCAGCATTTT.